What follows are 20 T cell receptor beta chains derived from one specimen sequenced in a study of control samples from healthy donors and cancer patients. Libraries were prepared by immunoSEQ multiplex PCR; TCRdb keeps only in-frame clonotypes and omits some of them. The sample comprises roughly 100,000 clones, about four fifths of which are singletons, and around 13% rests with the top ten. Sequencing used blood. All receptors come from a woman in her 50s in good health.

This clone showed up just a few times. CDR3 loop: CASSLEGHQNQPQHF. The DNA for the CDR3 is TGTGCCAGCAGCTTGGAGGGGCACCAGAATCAGCCCCAGCATTTT. The chain joins TRBV5-5 to TRBJ1-5; D perhaps matches TRBD1 (5 bases). Germline CDR1 is SGHKS and CDR2 is YYEKEE (reference sequence). V lost 0 bases to trimming and J lost 4 bases, with 11 bases between them. This CDR3 spans 15 amino acids.

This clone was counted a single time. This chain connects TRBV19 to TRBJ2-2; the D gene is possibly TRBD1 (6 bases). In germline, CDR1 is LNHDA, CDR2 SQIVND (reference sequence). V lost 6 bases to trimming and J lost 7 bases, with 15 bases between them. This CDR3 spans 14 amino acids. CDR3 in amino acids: CASSYLQGGGELFF. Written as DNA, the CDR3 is TGTGCCAGTAGCTATCTACAGGGCGGCGGGGAGCTGTTTTTT.

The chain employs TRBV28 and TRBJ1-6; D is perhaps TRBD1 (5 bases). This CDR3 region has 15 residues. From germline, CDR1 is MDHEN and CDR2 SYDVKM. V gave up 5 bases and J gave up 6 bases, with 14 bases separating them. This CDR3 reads CASSLTRGGNSPLHF. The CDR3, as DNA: TGTGCCAGCAGTCTAACTCGGGGGGGTAATTCACCCCTCCACTTT.

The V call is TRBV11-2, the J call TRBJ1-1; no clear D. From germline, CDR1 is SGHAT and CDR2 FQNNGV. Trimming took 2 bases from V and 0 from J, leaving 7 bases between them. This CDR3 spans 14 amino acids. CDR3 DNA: TGTGCCAGCAGCTTATACGTTATGAACACTGAAGCTTTCTTT. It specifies CASSLYVMNTEAFF.

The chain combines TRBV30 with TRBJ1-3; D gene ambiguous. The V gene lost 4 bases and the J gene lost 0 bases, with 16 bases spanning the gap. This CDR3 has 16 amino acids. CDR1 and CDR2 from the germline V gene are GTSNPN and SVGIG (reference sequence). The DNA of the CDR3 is TGTGCCTGGACGTATTCGCTGGGTGTCTCTGGAAACACCATATATTTT. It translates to CAWTYSLGVSGNTIYF. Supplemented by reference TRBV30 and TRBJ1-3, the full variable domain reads SQTIHQWPATLVQPVGSPLSLECTVEGTSNPNLYWYRQAAGRGLQLLFYSVGIGQISSEVPQNLSASRPQDRQFILSSKKLLLSDSGFYLCAWTYSLGVSGNTIYFGEGSWLTVV.

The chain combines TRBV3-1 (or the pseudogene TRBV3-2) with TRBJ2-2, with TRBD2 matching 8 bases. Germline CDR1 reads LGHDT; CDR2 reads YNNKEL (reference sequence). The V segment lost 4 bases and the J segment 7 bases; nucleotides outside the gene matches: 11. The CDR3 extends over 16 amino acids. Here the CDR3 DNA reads TGTGCCAGCAGCCCTCCTAGGGGACTAGGGGGCGGGGAGCTGTTTTTT. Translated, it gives CASSPPRGLGGGELFF.

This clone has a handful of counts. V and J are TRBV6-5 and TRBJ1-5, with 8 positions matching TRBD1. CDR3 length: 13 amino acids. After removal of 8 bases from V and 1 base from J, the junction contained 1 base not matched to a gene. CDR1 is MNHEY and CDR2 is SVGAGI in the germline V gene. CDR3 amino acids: CASGQGSNQPQHF. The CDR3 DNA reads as TGTGCCAGCGGACAGGGAAGCAATCAGCCCCAGCATTTT.

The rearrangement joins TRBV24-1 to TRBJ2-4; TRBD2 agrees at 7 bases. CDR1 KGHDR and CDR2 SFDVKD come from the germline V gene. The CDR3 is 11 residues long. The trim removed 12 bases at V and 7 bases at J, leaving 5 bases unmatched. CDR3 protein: CAYNGRNIQYF. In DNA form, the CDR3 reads TGTGCCTACAACGGGAGGAACATTCAGTACTTC.

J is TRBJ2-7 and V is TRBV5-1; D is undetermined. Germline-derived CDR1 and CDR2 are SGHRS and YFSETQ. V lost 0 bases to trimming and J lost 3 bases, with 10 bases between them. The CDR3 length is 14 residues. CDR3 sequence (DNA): TGCGCCAGCAGCTTGGTCCCAGTCGACTACGAGCAGTACTTC. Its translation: CASSLVPVDYEQYF. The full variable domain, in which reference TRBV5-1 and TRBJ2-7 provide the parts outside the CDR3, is KAGVTQTPRYLIKTRGQQVTLSCSPISGHRSVSWYQQTPGQGLQFLFEYFSETQRNKGNFPGRFSGRQFSNSRSEMNVSTLELGDSALYLCASSLVPVDYEQYFGPGTRLTVT.

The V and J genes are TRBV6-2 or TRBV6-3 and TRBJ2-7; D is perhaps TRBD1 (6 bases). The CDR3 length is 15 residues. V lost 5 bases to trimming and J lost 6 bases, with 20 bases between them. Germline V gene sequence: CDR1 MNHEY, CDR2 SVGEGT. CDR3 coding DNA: TGTGCCAGCAGTCTAAACCCGACAGGAACTAGCGAGCAGTACTTC. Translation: CASSLNPTGTSEQYF.

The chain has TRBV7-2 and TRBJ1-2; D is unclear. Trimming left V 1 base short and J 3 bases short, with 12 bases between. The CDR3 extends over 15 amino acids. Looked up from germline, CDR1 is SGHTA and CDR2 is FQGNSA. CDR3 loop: CASSLVLGSYYGYTF. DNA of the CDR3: TGTGCCAGCAGCTTAGTTCTGGGTTCGTACTATGGCTACACCTTC.

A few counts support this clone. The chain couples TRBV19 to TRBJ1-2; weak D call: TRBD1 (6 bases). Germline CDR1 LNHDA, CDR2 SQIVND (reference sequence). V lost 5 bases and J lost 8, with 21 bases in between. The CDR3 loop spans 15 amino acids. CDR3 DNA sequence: TGTGCCAGTAGTCCCGAAACAGGGAGGAGGAGCGGCTACACCTTC. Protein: CASSPETGRRSGYTF. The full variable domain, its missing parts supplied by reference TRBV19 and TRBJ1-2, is DGGITQSPKYLFRKEGQNVTLSCEQNLNHDAMYWYRQDPGQGLRLIYYSQIVNDFQKGDIAEGYSVSREKKESFPLTVTSAQKNPTAFYLCASSPETGRRSGYTFGSGTRLTVV.

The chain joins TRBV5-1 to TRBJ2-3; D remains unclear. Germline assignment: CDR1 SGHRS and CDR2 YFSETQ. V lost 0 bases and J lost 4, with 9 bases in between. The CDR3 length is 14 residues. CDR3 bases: TGCGCCAGCAGCTTGGTTTCAGGTCCAGATACGCAGTATTTT. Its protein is CASSLVSGPDTQYF.

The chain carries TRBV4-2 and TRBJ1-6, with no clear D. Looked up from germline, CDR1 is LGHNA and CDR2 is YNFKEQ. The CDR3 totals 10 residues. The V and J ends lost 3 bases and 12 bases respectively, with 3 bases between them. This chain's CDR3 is CASSHGPLHF. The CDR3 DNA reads TGTGCCAGCAGCCATGGACCCCTCCACTTT.

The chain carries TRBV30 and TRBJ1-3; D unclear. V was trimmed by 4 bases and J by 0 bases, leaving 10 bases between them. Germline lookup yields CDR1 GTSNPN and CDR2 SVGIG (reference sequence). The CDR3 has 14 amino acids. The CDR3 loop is CAWTTQVSGNTIYF. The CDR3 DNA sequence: TGTGCCTGGACTACCCAAGTCTCTGGAAACACCATATATTTT.

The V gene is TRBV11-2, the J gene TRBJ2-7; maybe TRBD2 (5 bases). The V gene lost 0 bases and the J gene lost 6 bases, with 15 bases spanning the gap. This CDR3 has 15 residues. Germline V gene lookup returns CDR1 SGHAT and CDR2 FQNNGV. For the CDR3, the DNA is TGTGCCAGCAGCTTAGATCGAGAAGGAAGCGGCGAGCAGTACTTC. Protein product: CASSLDREGSGEQYF. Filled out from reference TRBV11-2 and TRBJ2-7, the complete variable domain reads EAGVAQSPRYKIIEKRQSVAFWCNPISGHATLYWYQQILGQGPKLLIQFQNNGVVDDSQLPKDRFSAERLKGVDSTLKIQPAKLEDSAVYLCASSLDREGSGEQYFGPGTRLTVT.

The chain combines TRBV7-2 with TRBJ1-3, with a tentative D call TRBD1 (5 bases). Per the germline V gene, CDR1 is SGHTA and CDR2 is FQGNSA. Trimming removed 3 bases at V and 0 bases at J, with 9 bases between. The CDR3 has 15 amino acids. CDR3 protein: CASSLGQVSGNTIYF. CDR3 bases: TGTGCCAGCAGCTTGGGGCAGGTCTCTGGAAACACCATATATTTT.

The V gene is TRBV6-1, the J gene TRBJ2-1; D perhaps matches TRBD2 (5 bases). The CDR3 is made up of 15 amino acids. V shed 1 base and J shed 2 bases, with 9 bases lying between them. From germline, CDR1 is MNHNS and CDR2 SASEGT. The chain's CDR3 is CASSEVPGAYNEQFF. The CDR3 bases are TGTGCCAGCAGTGAAGTTCCCGGGGCCTACAATGAGCAGTTCTTC.

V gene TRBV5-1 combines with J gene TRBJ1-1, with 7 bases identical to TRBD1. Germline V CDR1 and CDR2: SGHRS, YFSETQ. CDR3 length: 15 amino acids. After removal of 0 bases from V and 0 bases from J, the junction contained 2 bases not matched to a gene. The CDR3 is CASSLDRGMNTEAFF. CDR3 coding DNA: TGCGCCAGCAGCTTGGACAGGGGAATGAACACTGAAGCTTTCTTT.

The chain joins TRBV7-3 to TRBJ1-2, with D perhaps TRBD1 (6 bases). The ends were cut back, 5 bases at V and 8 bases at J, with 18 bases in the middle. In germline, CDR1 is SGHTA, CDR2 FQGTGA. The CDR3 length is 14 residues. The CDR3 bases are TGTGCCAGCAGCCCGTCGTACAGGGAGTCCGGCTACACCTTC. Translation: CASSPSYRESGYTF. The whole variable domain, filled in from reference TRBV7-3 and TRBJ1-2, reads GAGVSQTPSNKVTEKGKYVELRCDPISGHTALYWYRQSLGQGPEFLIYFQGTGAADDSGLPNDRFFAVRPEGSVSTLKIQRTERGDSAVYLCASSPSYRESGYTFGSGTRLTVV.